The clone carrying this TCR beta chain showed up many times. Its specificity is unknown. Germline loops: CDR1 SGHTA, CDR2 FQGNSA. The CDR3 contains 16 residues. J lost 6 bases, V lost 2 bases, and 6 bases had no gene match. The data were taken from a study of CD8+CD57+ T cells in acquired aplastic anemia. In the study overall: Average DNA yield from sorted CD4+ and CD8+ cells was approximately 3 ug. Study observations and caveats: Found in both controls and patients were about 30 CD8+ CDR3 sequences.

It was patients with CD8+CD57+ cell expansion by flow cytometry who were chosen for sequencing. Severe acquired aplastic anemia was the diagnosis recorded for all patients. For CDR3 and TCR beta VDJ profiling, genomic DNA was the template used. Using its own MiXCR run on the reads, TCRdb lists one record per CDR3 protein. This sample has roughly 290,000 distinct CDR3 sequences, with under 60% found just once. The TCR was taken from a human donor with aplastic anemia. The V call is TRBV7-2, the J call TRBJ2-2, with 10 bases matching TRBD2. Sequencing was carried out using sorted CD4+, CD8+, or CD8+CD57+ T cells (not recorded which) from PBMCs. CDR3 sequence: CASSLRASGSSGELFF. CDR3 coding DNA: TGTGCCAGCAGCTTAAGGGCTAGCGGGAGCTCCGGGGAGCTGTTTTTT.